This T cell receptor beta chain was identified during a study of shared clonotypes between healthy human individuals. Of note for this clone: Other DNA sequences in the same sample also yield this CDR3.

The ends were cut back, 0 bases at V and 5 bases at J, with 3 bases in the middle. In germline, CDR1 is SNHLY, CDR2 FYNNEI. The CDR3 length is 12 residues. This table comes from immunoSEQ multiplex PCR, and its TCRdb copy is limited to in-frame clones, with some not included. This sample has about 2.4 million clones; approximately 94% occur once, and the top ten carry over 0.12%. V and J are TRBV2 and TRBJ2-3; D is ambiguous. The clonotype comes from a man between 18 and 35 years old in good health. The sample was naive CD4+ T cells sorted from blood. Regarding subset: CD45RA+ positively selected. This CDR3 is CASSEAGDTQYF. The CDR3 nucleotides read TGTGCCAGCAGTGAAGCGGGAGATACGCAGTATTTT.